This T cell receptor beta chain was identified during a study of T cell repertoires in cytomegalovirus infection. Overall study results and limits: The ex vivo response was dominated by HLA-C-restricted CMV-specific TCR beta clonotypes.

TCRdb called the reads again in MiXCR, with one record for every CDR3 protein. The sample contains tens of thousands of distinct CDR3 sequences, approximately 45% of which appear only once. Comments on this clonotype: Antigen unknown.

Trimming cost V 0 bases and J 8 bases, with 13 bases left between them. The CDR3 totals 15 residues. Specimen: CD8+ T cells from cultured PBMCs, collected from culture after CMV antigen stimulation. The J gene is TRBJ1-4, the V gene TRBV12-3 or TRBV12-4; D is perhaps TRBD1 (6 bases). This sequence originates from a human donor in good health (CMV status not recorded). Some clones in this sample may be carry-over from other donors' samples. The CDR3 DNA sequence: TGTGCCAGCAGTTTAGCGGGGGGGCAAGAGGAAAAACTGTTTTTT. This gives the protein CASSLAGGQEEKLFF.